This T cell receptor beta chain emerged from a study of shared clonotypes between healthy human individuals. Overall study results and limits: The diversity represented, both genetic and in exposure history, was limited by few donors. Estimated richness was generally greater in naive than memory subsets.

With respect to this clone: The target antigen is unknown.

This CDR3 has 13 residues. CDR1 and CDR2 (germline): SQVTM, ANQGSEA. Trimming left V 7 bases short and J 0 bases short, with 12 bases between. In the original workflow: Junction-only sequences without quality scores came from ImmunoSEQ, so filtering differed. Generated by immunoSEQ multiplex PCR, the TCRdb table keeps only in-frame clones and is missing some. The V and J calls and clone size come from that table; D and trimming were worked out from the DNA. The data contain a few million clones, approximately 93% of them seen just once; the ten biggest clones take up roughly 0.36%. Division of CD4+ cells produced a CD45RA+ naive subset and a CD45RA-negative memory subset.

Material for sequencing was naive CD4+ T cells from PBMCs. Subset indicated: CD45RA+ positively selected. This sequence was found in a man between 18 and 29 years old in good health. Some clones in this sample may be carry-over from other donors' samples. The V and J genes are TRBV29-1 and TRBJ1-1; no clear D. In DNA form, the CDR3 reads TGCAGCGGCGCGGGTGTCATGAACACTGAAGCTTTCTTT. Encoded protein: CSGAGVMNTEAFF. Complete variable domain (other parts from reference TRBV29-1 and TRBJ1-1): SAVISQKPSRDICQRGTSLTIQCQVDSQVTMMFWYRQQPGQSLTLIATANQGSEATYESGFVIDKFPISRPNLTFSTLTVSNMSPEDSSIYLCSGAGVMNTEAFFGQGTRLTVV.